This T cell receptor (beta chain) was sequenced during a study of glioma-infiltrating T cells after dendritic cell vaccination. Sequencing was performed with immunoSEQ multiplex PCR; in TCRdb, only in-frame clones are kept and a portion is missing. The data contain about 90,000 clones, 75% to 90% of them singletons. As to time point: after dendritic cell vaccination, including at tumor progression/relapse. This CDR3 comprises 16 residues. V dropped 4 bases and J dropped 2; count of bases not matched to a gene: 6. Germline V gene lookup returns CDR1 SGDLS and CDR2 YYNGEE. This chain links TRBV9 with TRBJ2-6; 7 bases agree with TRBD1. This receptor was identified in a human donor with glioblastoma. This sample comprised blood, obtained after dendritic cell vaccination. The CDR3 loop is CASSPSGQAGANVLTF. The CDR3 DNA reads as TGTGCCAGCAGCCCAAGCGGACAGGCTGGGGCCAACGTCCTGACTTTC.